This T cell receptor beta chain was captured in a study of radiation and T cells in renal cell carcinoma. The repertoire was sequenced with immunoSEQ multiplex PCR; TCRdb's copy has only in-frame clones and lacks some. The sample consists of around 170,000 clones, about nine tenths of them appearing once. As for time point: blood 4 weeks post-SBRT, at nephrectomy. Noted treatment: 15 Gy SBRT to primary tumor, nephrectomy 4 weeks later. After SBRT, blood was collected at 2 and 4 weeks, plus baseline. This sequence was found in a woman aged 45 to 65 with renal cell carcinoma. The sequencing here drew on blood, taken from a patient whose treatment included radiotherapy and nephrectomy.

This CDR3 reads CASSEQGVGGANVLTF. CDR3 nucleotides: TGTGCCAGCAGCGAACAGGGGGTCGGTGGGGCCAACGTCCTGACTTTC. J is TRBJ2-6 and V is TRBV6-1, with 8 bases matching TRBD1. From germline, CDR1 is MNHNS and CDR2 SASEGT. The CDR3 covers 16 residues. Trimming took 6 bases from V and 3 from J; bases not matched to a gene: 7.